The entry below describes one TCR beta chain. These data are taken from a study of blood T cell repertoires in COVID-19. Study-wide background: Collection of acute and convalescent COVID-19 samples took place in the United States, Italy and Spain. T cells, B-cell-depleted T cells, or PBMCs provided the cDNA or gDNA that served as material.

In the authors' methods: Cell counts per sample came from amplifying reference gene primers. The table came from immunoSEQ multiplex PCR; TCRdb's copy has only in-frame clones and leaves some out. V, J and clone size are those of that table, while D and trimming were read from the DNA. The sample lists under 200,000 clones, approximately 88% seen once, with 2.9% in the top ten. Trimming removed 0 bases from V and 8 bases from J, with 13 bases in between. CDR3 length: 14 amino acids. From germline, CDR1 is MGHRA and CDR2 YSYEKL. The sequenced sample was peripheral blood. The sequence was collected from a woman aged 60 to 75 with acute or convalescent COVID-19. The chain has TRBV4-1 and TRBJ1-2, with a possible D match to TRBD1 (5 bases). This chain's CDR3 is CASSQDRAGMGYTF. CDR3 in DNA: TGCGCCAGCAGCCAAGATCGAGCAGGGATGGGCTACACCTTC.